Following are 32 T cell receptor beta chains from one sample sequenced in a study of shared clonotypes between healthy human individuals. Sequenced by immunoSEQ multiplex PCR; TCRdb stores in-frame clones only, minus some. The data show some 680,000 clones, around 73% seen once. The sample comprised memory CD4+ T cells sorted from blood. Subset denoted: CD45RA-negative fraction. Every receptor here comes from a woman aged 30 to 39 in good health.

The rearrangement joins TRBV28 to TRBJ2-7; TRBD2 matches at 9 bases. Germline V gives CDR1 MDHEN, CDR2 SYDVKM. With V trimmed by 5 bases and J by 1 base, 6 bases remained unmatched. The CDR3 is 15 amino acids. Here the CDR3 reads CASSLASGVSYEQYF. CDR3 in DNA: TGTGCCAGCAGTCTCGCTAGCGGGGTGTCCTACGAGCAGTACTTC. Together with reference TRBV28 and TRBJ2-7, the CDR3 gives the full variable domain: DVKVTQSSRYLVKRTGEKVFLECVQDMDHENMFWYRQDPGLGLRLIYFSYDVKMKEKGDIPEGYSVSREKKERFSLILESASTNQTSMYLCASSLASGVSYEQYFGPGTRLTVT.

The chain has TRBV6-5 and TRBJ1-2, with TRBD1 matching over 7 bases. The CDR3 has 13 residues. Losses at the gene ends were 8 bases for V and 2 bases for J; bases not matched to a gene: 5. Per germline, CDR1 MNHEY and CDR2 SVGAGI. CDR3 coding DNA: TGTGCCAGCGGACCGACAGGGAACTATGGCTACACCTTC. Translated: CASGPTGNYGYTF.

This clone was recorded a few times. CDR3 sequence reads: CASSPSAGGPGVGELFF. The CDR3 region has the DNA TGTGCCAGCAGTCCCTCCGCGGGAGGGCCGGGTGTCGGGGAGCTGTTTTTT. J is TRBJ2-2 and V is TRBV27; 9 bases fit TRBD2. CDR3 length: 17 amino acids. V lost 5 bases and J lost 7; bases outside the gene matches: 14. CDR1 is MNHEY, CDR2 SMNVEV, per germline (reference sequence).

The V gene is TRBV6-5, the J gene TRBJ1-5, with 8 bases aligning to TRBD1. This CDR3 has 14 residues. The V gene's germline CDR1 is MNHEY and CDR2 SVGAGI. V was pared by 7 bases and J by 6 bases, with 8 bases of the junction left unmatched. The DNA for the CDR3 is TGTGCCAGCACCCTTGGACAGGGAGGTCAGCCCCAGCATTTT. Translation: CASTLGQGGQPQHF.

This chain's CDR3 is CASSHNRGGTDTQYF. CDR3 in DNA: TGTGCCAGCTCACATAACAGGGGTGGCACAGATACGCAGTATTTT. The chain couples TRBV18 to TRBJ2-3; TRBD1 agrees at 7 bases. CDR1 and CDR2 from the germline V gene are KGHSH and LQKENI. The CDR3 runs to 15 residues. V was clipped by 4 bases and J by 1 base; unmatched bases: 5.

A single count supports this clone. The chain employs TRBV18 and TRBJ1-5, with TRBD1 matching over 10 bases. Trimming cost V 3 bases and J 6 bases; bases outside gene matches: 5. The CDR3 sequence is 15 residues long. Germline V lookup: CDR1 KGHSH, CDR2 LQKENI. CDR3 in DNA: TGTGCCAGCTCACCGGACAGGGGGAGGGCTCAGCCCCAGCATTTT. Its protein product is CASSPDRGRAQPQHF.

The rearrangement joins TRBV5-1 to TRBJ1-1, with a tentative D call TRBD1 (6 bases). The CDR3 contains 16 residues. Germline values: CDR1 SGHRS, CDR2 YFSETQ. V shed 0 bases and J shed 4 bases, with 16 bases lying between them. Here the CDR3 reads CASSLGIGGQGTEAFF. CDR3 nucleotide sequence: TGCGCCAGCAGCTTGGGGATCGGGGGGCAAGGCACTGAAGCTTTCTTT.

The table lists this clone with a count of one. This rearrangement joins TRBV6-1 to TRBJ2-5, with TRBD1 identical over 8 bases. V gave up 5 bases and J gave up 5 bases; unmatched junction bases: 10. The germline gives CDR1 MNHNS, CDR2 SASEGT. The CDR3 length is 15 residues. The CDR3 reads CASSPTGGSMETQYF. The CDR3, as DNA: TGTGCCAGCAGTCCAACAGGGGGTTCTATGGAGACCCAGTACTTC.

This rearrangement joins TRBV6-1 to TRBJ2-7, with 9 bases aligning to TRBD1. The V segment lost 2 bases and the J segment 6 bases; nucleotides outside the gene matches: 5. The CDR3 contains 14 residues. The germline gives CDR1 MNHNS, CDR2 SASEGT. CDR3 protein: CASSESGTGFEQYF. In DNA form, the CDR3 reads TGTGCCAGCAGTGAATCTGGGACAGGGTTCGAGCAGTACTTC.

The chain uses TRBV9 and TRBJ2-1; 7 bases are a match to TRBD2. Trimming cost V 4 bases and J 9 bases; bases outside gene matches: 7. The CDR3 runs 13 residues. Germline V gene lookup returns CDR1 SGDLS and CDR2 YYNGEE. The CDR3 protein is CASSFSVAGEQFF. For the CDR3, the DNA is TGTGCCAGCAGCTTCAGCGTAGCGGGTGAGCAGTTCTTC.

V gene TRBV6-1 combines with J gene TRBJ1-2; D might be TRBD1 (5 bases). Trimming shortened V by 0 bases and J by 1 base, and 9 bases separated the two germline ends. The CDR3 sequence is 15 residues long. The germline V gene encodes CDR1 MNHNS and CDR2 SASEGT. This CDR3 is CASSEAPTVNYGYTF. Written as DNA, the CDR3 is TGTGCCAGCAGTGAAGCTCCGACAGTTAACTATGGCTACACCTTC.

J is TRBJ1-5 and V is TRBV7-2; no clear D gene. V lost 5 bases, J lost 0 bases, and 11 bases lay in between. The CDR3 runs to 15 residues. From germline, CDR1 is SGHTA and CDR2 FQGNSA. CDR3: CASSLWHNSNQPQHF. The CDR3 DNA reads as TGTGCCAGCAGCCTTTGGCACAATAGCAATCAGCCCCAGCATTTT.

The chain employs TRBV28 and TRBJ2-3; D unresolved. Trimming shortened V by 3 bases and J by 0 bases, and 10 bases separated the two germline ends. The CDR3 runs to 15 residues. Germline V lookup: CDR1 MDHEN, CDR2 SYDVKM. The CDR3 coding sequence is TGTGCCAGCAGTTTTCCCGGGTCTAGCACAGATACGCAGTATTTT. Translated, it gives CASSFPGSSTDTQYF.

The chain links TRBV28 to TRBJ1-2; TRBD1 aligns across 9 bases. The length of the CDR3 is 16 residues. In germline, CDR1 is MDHEN, CDR2 SYDVKM. J was trimmed by 4 bases and V by 2 bases; bases with no gene match: 8. The DNA of the CDR3 is TGTGCCAGCAGTTTACTCGGGACAGGGTTTGTCTATGGCTACACCTTC. This sequence encodes CASSLLGTGFVYGYTF.

About this clone itself: The same CDR3 is also encoded by other DNA sequences in this sample. CDR3: CASSEGLYNEQFF. The CDR3 bases are TGCGCCAGCAGTGAGGGTCTATACAATGAGCAGTTCTTC. This chain uses TRBV10-1 with TRBJ2-1; no clear D gene. With 2 bases removed from V and 4 bases from J, the gap between germline ends came to 6 bases. This CDR3 comprises 13 residues. Germline CDR1 and CDR2: WNHNN and SYGVQD (reference sequence).

The V call is TRBV6-5, the J call TRBJ2-1, with 10 bases that match TRBD1. The germline V gene has CDR1 MNHEY and CDR2 SVGAGI. This CDR3 is 13 amino acids long. Trimming removed 11 bases from V and 7 bases from J; junction bases left unmatched: 8. CDR3 nucleotides: TGTGCCTCGAGGGGACAGGGGCGGAATGAGCAGTTCTTC. Protein: CASRGQGRNEQFF.

The chain combines TRBV18 with TRBJ1-3, with 10 bases matching TRBD1. CDR1 and CDR2 (germline): KGHSH, LQKENI. V lost 5 bases, J lost 4 bases, and 5 bases stayed unmatched. This CDR3 has 15 amino acids. The CDR3 nucleotides read TGTGCCAGCTCAAAGACAGGGGGCGACGGAAACACCATATATTTT. Its translation: CASSKTGGDGNTIYF.

This chain uses TRBV7-2 with TRBJ2-7; 7 bases agree with TRBD2. Germline-derived CDR1 and CDR2 are SGHTA and FQGNSA. The trim removed 4 bases at V and 4 bases at J, leaving 10 bases unmatched. The CDR3 runs 15 residues. DNA for the CDR3: TGTGCCAGCAGCTGGACCAGCGGGACGGGTTACGAGCAGTACTTC. It codes for CASSWTSGTGYEQYF.

The sample holds a few counts of this clone. This CDR3 is also generated by other DNA sequences in the sample. This rearrangement joins TRBV2 to TRBJ2-4; 9 bases are a match to TRBD1. Per germline, CDR1 SNHLY and CDR2 FYNNEI. CDR3 size: 13 residues. V gave up 6 bases and J gave up 4 bases; unmatched junction bases: 1. The CDR3 coding sequence is TGTGCCAGCAGCGGACAGGGGAAAAACATTCAGTACTTC. It yields the protein CASSGQGKNIQYF.

V is TRBV10-1 and J is TRBJ2-6; weak D call: TRBD1 (6 bases). The CDR3 loop spans 14 amino acids. With 5 bases removed from V and 2 bases from J, the gap between germline ends came to 7 bases. CDR1 is WNHNN, CDR2 SYGVQD, per germline (reference sequence). CDR3 in amino acids: CASSSGAGANVLTF. In nucleotides, the CDR3 is TGCGCCAGCAGTTCAGGGGCTGGGGCCAACGTCCTGACTTTC.

For this clone: The identical CDR3 is also encoded by other nucleotide sequences in the sample. This chain joins TRBV2 and TRBJ2-2; weak D call: TRBD1 (5 bases). CDR1 and CDR2 (germline): SNHLY, FYNNEI. V dropped 6 bases and J dropped 4 bases, with 9 bases sitting between them. The CDR3 spans 13 residues. CDR3 in DNA: TGTGCCAGCAGGCAGGGCGGCACCGGGGAGCTGTTTTTT. Translated: CASRQGGTGELFF.

V is TRBV7-6 and J is TRBJ1-1; TRBD1 is a possible D gene (6 bases). Trimming shortened V by 1 base and J by 1 base, and 10 bases separated the two germline ends. Germline V gene data show CDR1 as SGHVS and CDR2 as FNYEAQ. This CDR3 region has 15 residues. CDR3: CASSLGLGGNTEAFF. In nucleotides, the CDR3 is TGTGCCAGCAGCTTAGGTTTAGGGGGGAACACTGAAGCTTTCTTT.

CDR3 nucleotides: TGCGCCAGCAGCTTGTCCGTTAGCGGGAGCGGGGATGAGCAGTTCTTC. Translation gives CASSLSVSGSGDEQFF. V is TRBV5-1 and J is TRBJ2-1, with TRBD2 matching over 9 bases. In germline, CDR1 is SGHRS, CDR2 YFSETQ. Unmatched junction bases numbered 10, after V lost 1 base and J lost 8 bases. This CDR3 contains 16 residues.

The chain uses TRBV6-1 and TRBJ2-4; 7 bases are shared with TRBD2. The V gene's germline CDR1 is MNHNS and CDR2 SASEGT. The CDR3 is made up of 18 amino acids. Germline trimming cut 4 bases from V and 1 base from J; bases unmatched to any gene: 13. The CDR3 reads CASSVEFFSGRAKNIQYF. The CDR3 DNA reads TGTGCCAGCAGTGTCGAATTTTTTAGCGGGCGGGCCAAAAACATTCAGTACTTC.

V usage is TRBV6-5 and J usage is TRBJ2-7, with TRBD2 matching over 8 bases. The germline V gene has CDR1 MNHEY and CDR2 SVGAGI. J gave up 4 bases and V 4 bases, and 6 bases lay outside the gene matches. This CDR3 has 14 amino acids. This CDR3 is CASSLSGRRYEQYF. The DNA of the CDR3 is TGTGCCAGCAGTTTGAGCGGGAGAAGGTACGAGCAGTACTTC.

In this sample, this clone turned up once. The rearrangement links TRBV5-5 to TRBJ2-3, with TRBD1 identical over 12 bases. The CDR3 has 17 residues. Trimming took 5 bases from V and 5 from J; bases not matched to a gene: 12. CDR1 is SGHKS, CDR2 YYEKEE, per germline (reference sequence). CDR3: CASSREPGQGAGDTQYF. The CDR3 DNA reads TGTGCCAGCAGTCGTGAACCGGGACAGGGGGCGGGAGATACGCAGTATTTT.

The gene calls are TRBV11-2 and TRBJ2-3; D is uncertain. The CDR3 has 15 amino acids. Trimming took 0 bases from V and 2 from J, leaving 9 bases between them. Germline V gene sequence: CDR1 SGHAT, CDR2 FQNNGV. The CDR3 region is CASSLDYGYTDTQYF. CDR3 sequence (DNA): TGTGCCAGCAGCTTAGATTACGGCTACACAGATACGCAGTATTTT.

This chain connects TRBV2 to TRBJ2-6; TRBD1 matches at 8 bases. The CDR3 loop spans 16 amino acids. Unmatched junction bases numbered 8, after V lost 6 bases and J lost 4 bases. Germline values: CDR1 SNHLY, CDR2 FYNNEI. CDR3 DNA: TGTGCCAGCAGGGGGGACAGGTTAATAGGGGCCAACGTCCTGACTTTC. This gives the protein CASRGDRLIGANVLTF.

CDR3 sequence reads: CASSLAGDTEAFF. The CDR3, as DNA: TGTGCCAGCAGCTTAGCAGGGGACACTGAAGCTTTCTTT. The V gene is TRBV7-3, the J gene TRBJ1-1; weak D call: TRBD1 (6 bases). Trimming stripped 2 bases from V and 3 bases from J, with 7 bases between. CDR1 SGHTA and CDR2 FQGTGA come from the germline V gene. The CDR3 contains 13 residues.

There are many counts of this clone. CDR3: CATQDPLSYEQYF. The CDR3 bases are TGTGCCACCCAAGACCCCCTCTCCTACGAGCAGTACTTC. The V and J genes are TRBV10-3 and TRBJ2-7; D gene uncertain. Germline-derived CDR1 and CDR2 are ENHRY and SYGVKD. The CDR3 runs 13 residues. Trimming pared 10 bases from V and 0 bases from J, leaving 13 bases between.

CDR3: CASSQVTSGILDTQYF. CDR3 nucleotides: TGCGCCAGCAGCCAAGTCACTAGCGGGATCTTGGATACGCAGTATTTT. V gene TRBV4-1 combines with J gene TRBJ2-3; 10 bases line up with TRBD2. The CDR3 extends over 16 amino acids. After removal of 1 base from V and 6 bases from J, the junction contained 7 bases not matched to a gene. Germline CDR1 is MGHRA and CDR2 is YSYEKL.

J is TRBJ1-3 and V is TRBV1. TRBV1 is tagged as a pseudogene. The CDR3 totals 14 residues. As DNA, the CDR3 is TGCACCAGCAGCTTATCGTTCTCTGGAAACACCATATATTTT. This translates into CTSSLSFSGNTIYF.